The entry below describes one T cell receptor (beta chain). Its antigen remains unknown. This specimen comes from a study of OX40 agonist ivuxolimab in advanced cancers. Whole-study results and caveats: The investigators did not determine what antigen specificity the expanded peripheral T cells had. The CD4+ and CD8+ T cells in the blood had expanded clonally by week 6 at 0.1 to 3.0 mg/kg. Expanded clones tended on average to be more numerous among CD8+ T cells than CD4+.

The J segment lost 2 bases and the V segment lost 1 base, leaving 5 bases of the junction unmatched. Germline V CDR1 and CDR2: KGHSH, LQKENI. The CDR3 extends over 17 amino acids. The method was immunoSEQ multiplex PCR; TCRdb's version includes in-frame clones alone and lacks a portion of them. The sample lists tens of thousands of clones, roughly 88% occurring once. This TCR derives from an adult with an advanced solid tumor such as melanoma, head and neck, liver or kidney cancer. The V call is TRBV18, the J call TRBJ2-6; 7 bases align to TRBD1. Specimen: CD4+ or CD8+ T cells sorted from blood, collected in a trial of the OX40 agonist ivuxolimab. The CDR3 loop reads CASSPQGAFTGANVLTF. DNA for the CDR3: TGTGCCAGCTCACCACAGGGGGCGTTTACTGGGGCCAACGTCCTGACTTTC.